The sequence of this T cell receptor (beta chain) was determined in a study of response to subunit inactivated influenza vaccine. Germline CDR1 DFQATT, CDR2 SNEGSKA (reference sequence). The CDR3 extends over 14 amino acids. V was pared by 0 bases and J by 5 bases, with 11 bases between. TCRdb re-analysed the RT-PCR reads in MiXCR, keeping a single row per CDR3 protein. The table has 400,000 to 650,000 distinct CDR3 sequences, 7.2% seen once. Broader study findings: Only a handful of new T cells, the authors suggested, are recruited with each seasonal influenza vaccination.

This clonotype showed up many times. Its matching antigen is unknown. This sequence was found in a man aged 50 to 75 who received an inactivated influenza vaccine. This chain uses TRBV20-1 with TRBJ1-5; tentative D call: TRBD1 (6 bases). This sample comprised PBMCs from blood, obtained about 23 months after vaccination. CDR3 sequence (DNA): TGCAGTGCTAGAGATCTGACAGGTCATCAGCCCCAGCATTTT. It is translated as CSARDLTGHQPQHF.